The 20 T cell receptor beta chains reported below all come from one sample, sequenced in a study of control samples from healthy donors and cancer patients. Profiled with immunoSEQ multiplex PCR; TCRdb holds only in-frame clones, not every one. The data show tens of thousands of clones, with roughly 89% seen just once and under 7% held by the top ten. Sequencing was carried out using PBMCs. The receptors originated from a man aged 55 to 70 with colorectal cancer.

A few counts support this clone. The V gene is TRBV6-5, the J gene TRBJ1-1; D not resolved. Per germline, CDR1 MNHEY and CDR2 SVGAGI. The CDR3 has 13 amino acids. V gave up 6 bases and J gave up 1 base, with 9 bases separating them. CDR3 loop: CASSRTENTEAFF. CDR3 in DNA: TGTGCCAGCAGCCGCACAGAGAACACTGAAGCTTTCTTT.

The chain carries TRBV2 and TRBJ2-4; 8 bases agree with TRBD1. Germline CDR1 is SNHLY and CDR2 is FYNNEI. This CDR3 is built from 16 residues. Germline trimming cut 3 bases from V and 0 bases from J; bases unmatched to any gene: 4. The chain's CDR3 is CASSEDRDLAKNIQYF. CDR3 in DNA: TGTGCCAGCAGTGAGGACAGGGACCTAGCCAAAAACATTCAGTACTTC.

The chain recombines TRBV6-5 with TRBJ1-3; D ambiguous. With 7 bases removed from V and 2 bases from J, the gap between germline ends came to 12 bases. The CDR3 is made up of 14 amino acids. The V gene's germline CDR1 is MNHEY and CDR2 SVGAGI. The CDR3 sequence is CASNSAGTGNTIYF. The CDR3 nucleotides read TGTGCCAGCAACTCGGCTGGAACTGGAAACACCATATATTTT.

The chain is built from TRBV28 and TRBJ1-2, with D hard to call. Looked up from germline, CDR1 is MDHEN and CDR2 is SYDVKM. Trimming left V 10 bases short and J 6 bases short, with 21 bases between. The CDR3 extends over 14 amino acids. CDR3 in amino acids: CAIAVRRLKDGYTF. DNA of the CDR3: TGTGCCATCGCTGTTCGGAGGTTGAAGGATGGCTACACCTTC.

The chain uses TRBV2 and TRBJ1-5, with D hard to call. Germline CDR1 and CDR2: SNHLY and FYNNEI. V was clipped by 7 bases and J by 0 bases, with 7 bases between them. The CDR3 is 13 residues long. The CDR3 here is CASTAYSNQPQHF. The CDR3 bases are TGTGCCAGCACAGCTTATAGCAATCAGCCCCAGCATTTT.

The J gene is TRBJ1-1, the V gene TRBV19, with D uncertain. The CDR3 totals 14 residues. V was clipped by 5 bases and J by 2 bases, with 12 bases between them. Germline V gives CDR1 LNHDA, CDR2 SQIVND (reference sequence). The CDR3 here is CASSVTATNTEAFF. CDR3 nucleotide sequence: TGTGCCAGTAGTGTAACAGCAACTAACACTGAAGCTTTCTTT.

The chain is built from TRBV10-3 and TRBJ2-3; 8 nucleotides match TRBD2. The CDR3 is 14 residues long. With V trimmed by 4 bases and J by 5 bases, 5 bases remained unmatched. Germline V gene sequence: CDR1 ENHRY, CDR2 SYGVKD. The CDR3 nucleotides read TGTGCCATCAGTGTTAGCGGGGAACTAGATACGCAGTATTTT. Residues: CAISVSGELDTQYF.

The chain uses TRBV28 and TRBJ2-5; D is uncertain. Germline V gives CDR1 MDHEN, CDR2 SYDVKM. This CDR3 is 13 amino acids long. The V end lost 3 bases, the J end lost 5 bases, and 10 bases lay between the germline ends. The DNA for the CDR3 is TGTGCCAGCAGTTTCGCGAACCTGGAGACCCAGTACTTC. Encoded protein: CASSFANLETQYF.

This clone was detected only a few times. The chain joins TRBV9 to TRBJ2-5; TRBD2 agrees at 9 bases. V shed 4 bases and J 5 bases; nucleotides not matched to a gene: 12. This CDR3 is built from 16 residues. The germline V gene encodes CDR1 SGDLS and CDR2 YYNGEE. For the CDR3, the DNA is TGTGCCAGCAGCCCGCGGGGCGGGGGGGCGAGGGAGACCCAGTACTTC. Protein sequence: CASSPRGGGARETQYF.

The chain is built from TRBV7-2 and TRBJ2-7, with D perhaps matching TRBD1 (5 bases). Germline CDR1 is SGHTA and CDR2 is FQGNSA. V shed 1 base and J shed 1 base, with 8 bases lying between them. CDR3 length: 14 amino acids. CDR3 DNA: TGTGCCAGCAGCTTAGGCAGGGAATCCTACGAGCAGTACTTC. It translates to CASSLGRESYEQYF.

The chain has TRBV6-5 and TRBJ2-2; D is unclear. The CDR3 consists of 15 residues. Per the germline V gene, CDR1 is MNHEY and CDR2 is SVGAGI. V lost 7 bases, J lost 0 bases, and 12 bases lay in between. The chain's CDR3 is CASTSRSANTGELFF. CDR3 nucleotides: TGTGCCAGCACTTCAAGGTCCGCGAACACCGGGGAGCTGTTTTTT.

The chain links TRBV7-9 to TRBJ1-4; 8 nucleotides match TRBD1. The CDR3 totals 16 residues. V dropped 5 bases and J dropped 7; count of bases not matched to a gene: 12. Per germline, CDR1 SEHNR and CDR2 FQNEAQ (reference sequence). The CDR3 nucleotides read TGTGCCAGCAGCCCTCCCCGGCAGGGGGCAGGTGAAAAACTGTTTTTT. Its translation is CASSPPRQGAGEKLFF.

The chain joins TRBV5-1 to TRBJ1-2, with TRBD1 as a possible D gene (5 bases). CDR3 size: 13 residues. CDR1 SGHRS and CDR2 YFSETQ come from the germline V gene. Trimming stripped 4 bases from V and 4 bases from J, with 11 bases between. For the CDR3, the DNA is TGCGCCAGCAGCGTGGGGGGTGCCTATGGCTACACCTTC. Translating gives CASSVGGAYGYTF.

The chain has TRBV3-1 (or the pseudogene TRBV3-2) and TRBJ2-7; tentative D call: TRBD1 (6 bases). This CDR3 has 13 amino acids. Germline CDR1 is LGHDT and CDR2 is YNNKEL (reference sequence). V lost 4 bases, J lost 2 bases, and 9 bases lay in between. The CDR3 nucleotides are TGTGCCAGCAGCCTCAGGGGACCCTACGAGCAGTACTTC. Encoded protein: CASSLRGPYEQYF.

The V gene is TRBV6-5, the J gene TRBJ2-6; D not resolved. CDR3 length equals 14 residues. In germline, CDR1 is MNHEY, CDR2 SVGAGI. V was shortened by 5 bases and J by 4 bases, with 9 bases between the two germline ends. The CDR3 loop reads CASSPALGANVLTF. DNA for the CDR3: TGTGCCAGCAGTCCCGCTCTGGGGGCCAACGTCCTGACTTTC.

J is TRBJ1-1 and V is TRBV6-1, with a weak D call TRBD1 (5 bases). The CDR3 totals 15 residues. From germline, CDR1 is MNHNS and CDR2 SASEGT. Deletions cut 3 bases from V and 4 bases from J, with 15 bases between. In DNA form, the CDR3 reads TGTGCCAGCAGTGAGGGGCGGAGAGTGGGCACTGAAGCTTTCTTT. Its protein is CASSEGRRVGTEAFF.

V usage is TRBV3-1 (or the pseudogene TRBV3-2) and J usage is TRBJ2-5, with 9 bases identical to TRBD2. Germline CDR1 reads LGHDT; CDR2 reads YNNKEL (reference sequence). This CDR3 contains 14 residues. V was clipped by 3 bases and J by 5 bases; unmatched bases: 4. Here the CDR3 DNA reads TGTGCCAGCAGCCATGCGGGAGGGACGGAGACCCAGTACTTC. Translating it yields CASSHAGGTETQYF.

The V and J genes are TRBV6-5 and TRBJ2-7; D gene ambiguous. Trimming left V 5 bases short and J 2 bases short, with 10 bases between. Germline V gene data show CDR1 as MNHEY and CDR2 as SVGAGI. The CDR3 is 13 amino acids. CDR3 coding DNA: TGTGCCAGCAGTCTGGCAGAGCCCTACGAGCAGTACTTC. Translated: CASSLAEPYEQYF.

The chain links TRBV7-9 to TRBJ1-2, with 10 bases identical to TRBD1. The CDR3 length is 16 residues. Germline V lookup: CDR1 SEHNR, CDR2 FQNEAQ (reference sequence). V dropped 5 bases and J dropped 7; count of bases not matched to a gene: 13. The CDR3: CASSQSAGTGVGGYTF. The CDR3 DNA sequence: TGTGCCAGCAGCCAAAGCGCCGGGACAGGGGTTGGTGGCTACACCTTC.

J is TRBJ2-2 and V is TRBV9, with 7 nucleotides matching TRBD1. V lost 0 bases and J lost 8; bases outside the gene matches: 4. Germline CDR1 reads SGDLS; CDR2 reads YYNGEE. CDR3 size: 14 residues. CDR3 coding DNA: TGTGCCAGCAGCGTAGGCTCGGGACAGGGGGAGCTGTTTTTT. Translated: CASSVGSGQGELFF.